The rows below give T cell receptor beta chains drawn from one sample of a study of blood T cell repertoires in COVID-19. TCRdb keeps only in-frame clones here, not all; method: immunoSEQ multiplex PCR. The data show under 200,000 clones, about 89% seen once. Sequenced: peripheral blood. These receptors all come from a man aged 35 to 55 with active or convalescent COVID-19. Each CDR3 is given with its conserved first and last residue. D genes are given only for firm matches. Size is stated for part of the rows, as once, few or many counts, or as a class when the clone is expanded.

cdr3_aa: CASSTPTGGTDTQYF
cdr3_nt: TGTGCCAGCAGTACGCCGACAGGGGGCACAGATACGCAGTATTTT
clone_size: .
d_call: TRBD1
v_call: TRBV28
j_call: TRBJ2-3

cdr3_aa: CASSMRGMTEAFF
cdr3_nt: TGTGCCAGTAGTATGAGGGGGATGACTGAAGCTTTCTTT
clone_size: .
d_call: .
v_call: TRBV19
j_call: TRBJ1-1

cdr3_aa: CASSLSGSYGYTF
cdr3_nt: TGTGCCAGCAGCTTATCGGGGTCCTATGGCTACACCTTC
clone_size: .
d_call: .
v_call: TRBV7-2
j_call: TRBJ1-2

cdr3_aa: CAWRRQGTTEAFF
cdr3_nt: TGTGCCTGGAGGAGGCAGGGGACCACTGAAGCTTTCTTT
clone_size: .
d_call: .
v_call: TRBV30
j_call: TRBJ1-1

cdr3_aa: CASSYPRQGTYEQYF
cdr3_nt: TGTGCCAGCAGTTATCCGCGACAGGGGACCTACGAGCAGTACTTC
clone_size: .
d_call: TRBD1
v_call: TRBV6-5
j_call: TRBJ2-7

cdr3_aa: CASSLAVDRGYEQYF
cdr3_nt: TGCGCCAGCAGCTTGGCCGTTGACCGGGGCTACGAGCAGTACTTC
clone_size: .
d_call: .
v_call: TRBV5-1
j_call: TRBJ2-7

cdr3_aa: CASRDGPGNGYTF
cdr3_nt: TGTGCCAGCAGGGACGGCCCCGGGAATGGCTACACCTTC
clone_size: .
d_call: .
v_call: TRBV6-5
j_call: TRBJ1-2

cdr3_aa: CASSLLGDRGLRETQYF
cdr3_nt: TGTGCCAGCAGCTTGCTAGGGGACAGGGGGCTCCGAGAGACCCAGTACTTC
clone_size: .
d_call: TRBD1
v_call: TRBV5-6
j_call: TRBJ2-5

cdr3_aa: CASSLVGRTEAFF
cdr3_nt: TGTGCCAGCAGCTTAGTAGGGAGGACTGAAGCTTTCTTT
clone_size: .
d_call: .
v_call: TRBV7-9
j_call: TRBJ1-1

cdr3_aa: CASSLDGGTHNQPQHF
cdr3_nt: TGCGCCAGCAGCCTCGACGGAGGGACTCATAATCAGCCCCAGCATTTT
clone_size: .
d_call: .
v_call: TRBV4-1
j_call: TRBJ1-5

cdr3_aa: CASSSGQEWNTEAFF
cdr3_nt: TGCGCCAGCAGTTCCGGACAGGAGTGGAACACTGAAGCTTTCTTT
clone_size: .
d_call: TRBD1
v_call: TRBV5-1
j_call: TRBJ1-1

cdr3_aa: CSVDATAPSVYGYTF
cdr3_nt: TGCAGCGTTGACGCGACAGCTCCGTCGGTCTATGGCTACACCTTC
clone_size: .
d_call: .
v_call: TRBV29-1
j_call: TRBJ1-2

cdr3_aa: CASSQGSGTGYF
cdr3_nt: TGTGCCAGCAGCCAAGGTTCCGGGACTGGGTACTTC
clone_size: .
d_call: .
v_call: TRBV3-1/TRBV3-2
j_call: TRBJ2-7

cdr3_aa: CASKGGVGQPQHF
cdr3_nt: TGTGCCAGCAAGGGGGGGGTAGGCCAGCCCCAGCATTTT
clone_size: .
d_call: .
v_call: TRBV2
j_call: TRBJ1-5

cdr3_aa: CASSETGGDYGYTF
cdr3_nt: TGTGCCAGCAGCGAGACAGGGGGCGACTATGGCTACACCTTC
clone_size: .
d_call: TRBD1
v_call: TRBV9
j_call: TRBJ1-2

cdr3_aa: CASSIGGGGPYEQYF
cdr3_nt: TGTGCCAGTAGTATAGGAGGAGGAGGCCCCTACGAGCAGTACTTC
clone_size: .
d_call: .
v_call: TRBV19
j_call: TRBJ2-7

cdr3_aa: CASNLSGQLNQPQHF
cdr3_nt: TGTGCCAGTAACCTATCGGGACAACTAAATCAGCCCCAGCATTTT
clone_size: .
d_call: .
v_call: TRBV19
j_call: TRBJ1-5

cdr3_aa: CASSFLTETNEKLFF
cdr3_nt: TGTGCCAGCAGTTTCTTGACTGAAACTAATGAAAAACTGTTTTTT
clone_size: .
d_call: .
v_call: TRBV28
j_call: TRBJ1-4

cdr3_aa: CAFATGTGRTGELFF
cdr3_nt: TGTGCCTTCGCGACGGGCACAGGACGAACCGGGGAGCTGTTTTTT
clone_size: .
d_call: .
v_call: TRBV30
j_call: TRBJ2-2

cdr3_aa: CASRKGQGPNYGYTF
cdr3_nt: TGTGCCAGCAGAAAAGGACAGGGGCCTAACTATGGCTACACCTTC
clone_size: .
d_call: TRBD1
v_call: TRBV28
j_call: TRBJ1-2

cdr3_aa: CASSTGTSYEQYF
cdr3_nt: TGTGCCAGCAGTACCGGGACATCCTACGAGCAGTACTTC
clone_size: .
d_call: .
v_call: TRBV27
j_call: TRBJ2-7

cdr3_aa: CASSYGSGGRADTQYF
cdr3_nt: TGTGCCAGCAGTTACGGTAGCGGGGGTCGGGCAGATACGCAGTATTTT
clone_size: .
d_call: TRBD2
v_call: TRBV6-2/TRBV6-3
j_call: TRBJ2-3

cdr3_aa: CASVDRVGEETQYF
cdr3_nt: TGTGCCAGCGTAGACAGGGTTGGGGAAGAGACCCAGTACTTC
clone_size: .
d_call: TRBD1
v_call: TRBV6-6
j_call: TRBJ2-5

cdr3_aa: CASSQDLLSGANVLTF
cdr3_nt: TGTGCCAGCAGCCAAGACTTACTCTCTGGGGCCAACGTCCTGACTTTC
clone_size: .
d_call: .
v_call: TRBV4-2
j_call: TRBJ2-6

cdr3_aa: CASSLVSSSGNTIYF
cdr3_nt: TGCGCCAGCAGCTTGGTATCCTCCTCTGGAAACACCATATATTTT
clone_size: .
d_call: .
v_call: TRBV5-1
j_call: TRBJ1-3

cdr3_aa: CASSSLAGGPPDTQYF
cdr3_nt: TGTGCCAGTAGTTCGTTAGCGGGGGGGCCTCCAGATACGCAGTATTTT
clone_size: .
d_call: TRBD2
v_call: TRBV19
j_call: TRBJ2-3

cdr3_aa: CSARDPYGYTF
cdr3_nt: TGCAGTGCTAGAGATCCATATGGCTACACCTTC
clone_size: .
d_call: .
v_call: TRBV20-1
j_call: TRBJ1-2

cdr3_aa: CASSEQGLDGYTF
cdr3_nt: TGTGCCAGCAGCGAACAGGGGCTCGATGGCTACACCTTC
clone_size: .
d_call: TRBD1
v_call: TRBV5-4
j_call: TRBJ1-2

cdr3_aa: CASSYQRLAYEQYF
cdr3_nt: TGTGCCAGCAGTTACCAAAGACTAGCCTACGAGCAGTACTTC
clone_size: .
d_call: .
v_call: TRBV6-5
j_call: TRBJ2-7

cdr3_aa: CATSQVGGTDTQYF
cdr3_nt: TGTGCCACCAGCCAGGTAGGGGGCACAGATACGCAGTATTTT
clone_size: .
d_call: .
v_call: TRBV24-1
j_call: TRBJ2-3

cdr3_aa: CASSPWLRGDTDTQYF
cdr3_nt: TGTGCCAGCAGCCCCTGGCTGCGGGGGGACACAGATACGCAGTATTTT
clone_size: .
d_call: TRBD2
v_call: TRBV3-1/TRBV3-2
j_call: TRBJ2-3

cdr3_aa: CASSVRGSGNTIYF
cdr3_nt: TGTGCCAGCAGCGTCAGGGGATCCGGAAACACCATATATTTT
clone_size: few
d_call: .
v_call: TRBV7-2
j_call: TRBJ1-3

cdr3_aa: CASSYGLGAFARSSGELFF
cdr3_nt: TGTGCCAGCAGCTATGGACTAGGGGCTTTTGCCCGGTCGTCCGGGGAGCTGTTTTTT
clone_size: .
d_call: TRBD2
v_call: TRBV13
j_call: TRBJ2-2

cdr3_aa: CASSDRSGSEQYF
cdr3_nt: TGTGCCAGCTCAGACCGATCAGGAAGCGAGCAGTACTTC
clone_size: .
d_call: .
v_call: TRBV18
j_call: TRBJ2-7

cdr3_aa: CASSLAARAEMNTEAFF
cdr3_nt: TGTGCCAGCAGCTTGGCCGCGAGGGCAGAGATGAACACTGAAGCTTTCTTT
clone_size: .
d_call: .
v_call: TRBV5-4
j_call: TRBJ1-1

cdr3_aa: CASSPMTSGVADTQYF
cdr3_nt: TGTGCCAGCAGCCCGATGACTAGCGGGGTTGCAGATACGCAGTATTTT
clone_size: .
d_call: TRBD2
v_call: TRBV7-8
j_call: TRBJ2-3

cdr3_aa: CASSQREGYEQYF
cdr3_nt: TGCGCCAGCAGCCAAAGGGAGGGATACGAGCAGTACTTC
clone_size: .
d_call: TRBD2
v_call: TRBV4-1
j_call: TRBJ2-7

cdr3_aa: CASSRGTSGGAKETQYF
cdr3_nt: TGCGCCAGCAGCCGAGGGACTAGCGGGGGGGCGAAAGAGACCCAGTACTTC
clone_size: .
d_call: TRBD2
v_call: TRBV4-1
j_call: TRBJ2-5

cdr3_aa: CASSLGLPNTEAFF
cdr3_nt: TGTGCCAGCAGCCTTGGACTTCCGAACACTGAAGCTTTCTTT
clone_size: .
d_call: .
v_call: TRBV2
j_call: TRBJ1-1

cdr3_aa: CASSRVGAPTDTQYF
cdr3_nt: TGTGCCAGCAGTCGAGTGGGGGCTCCCACAGATACGCAGTATTTT
clone_size: .
d_call: .
v_call: TRBV3-1/TRBV3-2
j_call: TRBJ2-3

cdr3_aa: CASSKQGLTDTQYF
cdr3_nt: TGTGCCAGCAGTAAACAGGGGTTGACAGATACGCAGTATTTT
clone_size: .
d_call: TRBD1
v_call: TRBV6-5
j_call: TRBJ2-3

cdr3_aa: CASRLAGGPVGELFF
cdr3_nt: TGCGCCAGCAGACTAGCGGGGGGCCCCGTCGGGGAGCTGTTTTTT
clone_size: .
d_call: TRBD2
v_call: TRBV10-2
j_call: TRBJ2-2

cdr3_aa: CASSPRGGSGNTIYF
cdr3_nt: TGTGCCAGCAGCCCCCGGGGGGGTTCAGGAAACACCATATATTTT
clone_size: .
d_call: .
v_call: TRBV7-2
j_call: TRBJ1-3

cdr3_aa: CASSIDQAGAEAFF
cdr3_nt: TGTGCCAGCAGCATTGACCAGGCGGGCGCTGAAGCTTTCTTT
clone_size: .
d_call: .
v_call: TRBV11-2
j_call: TRBJ1-1

cdr3_aa: CASSQITAGTGVQPQHF
cdr3_nt: TGCGCCAGCAGCCAGATAACCGCCGGGACAGGGGTGCAGCCCCAGCATTTT
clone_size: .
d_call: TRBD1
v_call: TRBV4-1
j_call: TRBJ1-5

cdr3_aa: CATSRGLAETGELFF
cdr3_nt: TGTGCCACCAGCAGGGGACTAGCGGAGACCGGGGAGCTGTTTTTT
clone_size: .
d_call: TRBD2
v_call: TRBV15
j_call: TRBJ2-2

cdr3_aa: CATSRAGTGASSYNEQFF
cdr3_nt: TGTGCCACCAGCAGAGCCGGGACAGGCGCGAGCTCCTACAATGAGCAGTTCTTC
clone_size: once
d_call: TRBD1
v_call: TRBV15
j_call: TRBJ2-1

cdr3_aa: CASGLGPGVNTEAFF
cdr3_nt: TGTGCCAGCGGCTTGGGGCCGGGTGTGAACACTGAAGCTTTCTTT
clone_size: once
d_call: .
v_call: TRBV27
j_call: TRBJ1-1

cdr3_aa: CASSRGTGAGTGELFF
cdr3_nt: TGTGCCAGCAGCCGGGGGACAGGGGCTGGTACCGGGGAGCTGTTTTTT
clone_size: .
d_call: TRBD1
v_call: TRBV3-1/TRBV3-2
j_call: TRBJ2-2

cdr3_aa: CASSTGQGRDNEQFF
cdr3_nt: TGTGCCAGCAGCACTGGACAGGGAAGGGACAATGAGCAGTTCTTC
clone_size: once
d_call: TRBD1
v_call: TRBV5-4
j_call: TRBJ2-1

cdr3_aa: CASSQGQGTREQYF
cdr3_nt: TGCGCCAGCAGCCAGGGACAGGGGACCCGCGAGCAGTACTTC
clone_size: .
d_call: TRBD1
v_call: TRBV5-1
j_call: TRBJ2-7

cdr3_aa: CASRPQGVETQYF
cdr3_nt: TGTGCCAGCAGACCACAGGGAGTGGAGACCCAGTACTTC
clone_size: .
d_call: .
v_call: TRBV14
j_call: TRBJ2-5

cdr3_aa: CASSQGSGTYEQYF
cdr3_nt: TGTGCCAGCAGCCAAGGATCTGGCACCTACGAGCAGTACTTC
clone_size: .
d_call: .
v_call: TRBV3-1/TRBV3-2
j_call: TRBJ2-7

cdr3_aa: CASMRENTGELFF
cdr3_nt: TGTGCCAGCATGCGGGAGAACACCGGGGAGCTGTTTTTT
clone_size: .
d_call: .
v_call: TRBV6-5
j_call: TRBJ2-2

cdr3_aa: CASSFPGAGLHF
cdr3_nt: TGTGCCAGCAGCTTCCCTGGGGCAGGGCTCCACTTT
clone_size: .
d_call: .
v_call: TRBV7-8
j_call: TRBJ1-6

cdr3_aa: CASRGQGSGLAGLFF
cdr3_nt: TGTGCCAGCAGGGGACAGGGGAGCGGCTTGGCAGGGCTGTTTTTT
clone_size: .
d_call: TRBD1
v_call: TRBV27
j_call: TRBJ1-4

cdr3_aa: CSASKGKGELFF
cdr3_nt: TGCAGTGCTAGTAAGGGGAAGGGGGAGCTGTTTTTT
clone_size: .
d_call: .
v_call: TRBV20-1
j_call: TRBJ2-2

cdr3_aa: CAISGLTRQGRTDTQYF
cdr3_nt: TGTGCCATCAGTGGGCTAACTAGACAGGGTCGCACAGATACGCAGTATTTT
clone_size: few
d_call: TRBD1
v_call: TRBV10-3
j_call: TRBJ2-3

cdr3_aa: CASRGLAGGSNEQFF
cdr3_nt: TGTGCCAGCAGGGGACTAGCGGGGGGGAGCAATGAGCAGTTCTTC
clone_size: .
d_call: TRBD2
v_call: TRBV7-2
j_call: TRBJ2-1

cdr3_aa: CASSPTRGFTDTQYF
cdr3_nt: TGTGCCAGCAGTCCAACCAGGGGCTTCACAGATACGCAGTATTTT
clone_size: .
d_call: .
v_call: TRBV21-1
j_call: TRBJ2-3